This is a list of T cell receptor beta chains from one sample in a study of blood T cells in healthy people across ages. MiXCR, applied by TCRdb to the 5' RACE reads, yields one record per CDR3 protein. Of 900,000 to 950,000 distinct CDR3 sequences listed, about 28% are singletons. These data were also filed under a second study, of T cells of mothers and their children.

Sequencing input: blood. The receptors stem from a woman aged 40-49 years in good health. Both conserved end residues are trimmed from each CDR3. Each record gives: V gene, J gene, CDR3 protein.

>TRBV24-1|TRBJ2-5
ATLGEEGEQY
>TRBV20-1|TRBJ1-1
SARVGGKTNTEAF
>TRBV9|TRBJ1-3
ASSESAAGNTIY
>TRBV4-3|TRBJ1-2
ASSQTEGHTFYGYT
>TRBV27|TRBJ2-2
ASKDRGILAGELF
>TRBV5-6|TRBJ1-5
ASSFGRGMGQPQH
>TRBV5-6|TRBJ1-1
ASSFLGPEAF
>TRBV20-1|TRBJ2-5
SARRTSGGVTQY
>TRBV9|TRBJ2-3
ASSVGSLRGDTQY
>TRBV6-5|TRBJ2-4
ASSLGGSGGLKNIQY
>TRBV20-1|TRBJ1-5
SATRRGQPQH
>TRBV11-2|TRBJ2-5
AGSLDPGGETQY
>TRBV5-5|TRBJ2-5
ASSPTIGQGGETQY
>TRBV28|-
ASSPAGTGGEQY
>TRBV4-3|TRBJ2-6
ASSPRSAGANVLT
>TRBV7-7|TRBJ2-7
AGSSGQGYEQY